What follows are 29 T cell receptor beta chains derived from one specimen sequenced in a study of shared clonotypes between healthy human individuals. The protocol was immunoSEQ multiplex PCR, while the TCRdb copy is restricted to in-frame clones and leaves out a portion. This table holds fewer than 650,000 clones, 76% found once. Sequences were obtained from PBMCs. The receptors originated from a woman aged 40 to 50 in good health. Some clones in this sample may be carry-over from other donors' samples.

V and J are TRBV5-6 and TRBJ2-4, with a tentative D call TRBD1 (6 bases). CDR3 length: 14 amino acids. Germline V gives CDR1 SGHDT, CDR2 YYEEEE. V lost 4 bases to trimming and J lost 14 bases, with 22 bases between them. CDR3 DNA: TGTGCCAGCAGCCCTACAATACACCGGACAGAGGAGTACTTC. Amino acids: CASSPTIHRTEEYF. The variable domain in full, with the rest retrieved from reference TRBV5-6 and TRBJ2-4, is DAGVTQSPTHLIKTRGQQVTLRCSPKSGHDTVSWYQQALGQGPQFIFQYYEEEERQRGNFPDRFSGHQFPNYSSELNVNALLLGDSALYLCASSPTIHRTEEYFGAGTRLSVL.

The rearrangement uses TRBV28 and TRBJ1-4; no clear D. The V and J ends lost 4 bases and 8 bases respectively, with 14 bases between them. The length of the CDR3 is 14 residues. Germline V gene sequence: CDR1 MDHEN, CDR2 SYDVKM. The CDR3 sequence is CASSSDLEGEKLFF. For the CDR3, the DNA is TGTGCCAGCAGTTCTGACCTAGAAGGAGAAAAACTGTTTTTT.

This clone was seen a handful of times. CDR3 amino acids: CASSLNSGGQEQFF. CDR3 in DNA: TGTGCCAGCAGCTTAAATAGTGGCGGACAAGAGCAGTTCTTC. The J gene is TRBJ2-1, the V gene TRBV11-1, with D maybe TRBD1 (5 bases). Looked up from germline, CDR1 is SGHAT and CDR2 is FQDESV (reference sequence). CDR3 length: 14 amino acids. V was shortened by 2 bases and J by 10 bases, with 15 bases between the two germline ends.

The chain links TRBV25-1 to TRBJ1-5; TRBD1 might be the D (5 bases). V was trimmed by 5 bases and J by 5 bases, leaving 13 bases between them. Germline lookup yields CDR1 MGHDK and CDR2 SYGVNS. CDR3 length equals 14 residues. The CDR3 coding sequence is TGTGCCAGCAGTCTCGGACACATGGATCAGCCCCAGCATTTT. It encodes CASSLGHMDQPQHF.

The chain combines TRBV7-8 with TRBJ2-1; 7 bases line up with TRBD1. CDR3 length: 16 residues. CDR1 SGHVS and CDR2 FQNEAQ come from the germline V gene. The J segment lost 0 bases and the V segment lost 5 bases, leaving 7 bases of the junction unmatched. The CDR3 sequence: CASSGYRGSSYNEQFF. The DNA of the CDR3 is TGTGCCAGCAGCGGCTACAGGGGCAGCTCCTACAATGAGCAGTTCTTC.

The CDR3 region has the DNA TGTGCCAGCAGCGTAGCAACAGACTACAATGAGCAGTTCTTC. This codes for CASSVATDYNEQFF. The chain joins TRBV9 to TRBJ2-1; no clear D. This CDR3 spans 14 amino acids. V was clipped by 0 bases and J by 3 bases, with 7 bases between them. CDR1 and CDR2 (germline): SGDLS, YYNGEE.

This chain links TRBV4-3 with TRBJ2-7; tentatively, D is TRBD2 (6 bases). V was clipped by 3 bases and J by 2 bases, with 20 bases between them. In germline, CDR1 is LGHNA, CDR2 YSLEER. This CDR3 has 17 amino acids. The CDR3 DNA sequence: TGCGCCAGCAGCCAGCTACCGGGAGAAAGTACAACCTACGAGCAGTACTTC. Its protein product is CASSQLPGESTTYEQYF.

This chain connects TRBV5-4 to TRBJ1-4; 8 nucleotides line up with TRBD1. Germline values: CDR1 SGHNT, CDR2 YYREEE (reference sequence). CDR3 length: 15 residues. Trimming removed 1 base from V and 7 bases from J; junction bases left unmatched: 6. Here the CDR3 reads CASSLYQGAGEKLFF. For the CDR3, the DNA is TGTGCCAGCAGCTTGTACCAGGGGGCGGGTGAAAAACTGTTTTTT. Supplemented by reference TRBV5-4 and TRBJ1-4, the full variable domain reads ETGVTQSPTHLIKTRGQQVTLRCSSQSGHNTVSWYQQALGQGPQFIFQYYREEENGRGNFPPRFSGLQFPNYSSELNVNALELDDSALYLCASSLYQGAGEKLFFGSGTQLSVL.

This sequence joins TRBV28 and TRBJ2-3, with D unclear. V lost 3 bases and J 10 bases, leaving 8 bases between the germline ends. The CDR3 covers 11 residues. CDR1 MDHEN and CDR2 SYDVKM come from the germline V gene. CDR3 residues: CASSFAVAQYF. In DNA form, the CDR3 reads TGTGCCAGCAGTTTTGCGGTGGCGCAGTATTTT.

The gene calls are TRBV28 and TRBJ1-1; the D is unclear. Looked up from germline, CDR1 is MDHEN and CDR2 is SYDVKM. V was pared by 5 bases and J by 3 bases, with 19 bases between. The CDR3 spans 16 residues. CDR3 protein: CASSLSSSDWDTEAFF. In DNA, the CDR3 is TGTGCCAGCAGTCTCTCGAGCAGTGATTGGGACACTGAAGCTTTCTTT.

V gene TRBV28 combines with J gene TRBJ2-7, with TRBD2 identical over 9 bases. V shed 2 bases, J shed 12 bases, and the junction held 5 bases outside the gene matches. From germline, CDR1 is MDHEN and CDR2 SYDVKM. The CDR3 runs 12 residues. The CDR3 DNA sequence: TGTGCCAGCAGTTTACGTTTGGGACTAGCGTACTTC. As protein: CASSLRLGLAYF.

This clone was detected many times. The chain links TRBV6-5 to TRBJ2-7; tentatively, D is TRBD1 (5 bases). The germline V and J ends were trimmed by 6 bases and 0 bases, with 15 bases remaining between them. The V gene's germline CDR1 is MNHEY and CDR2 SVGAGI. The CDR3 is 15 residues long. CDR3: CASRTTVASSYEQYF. In DNA form, the CDR3 reads TGTGCCAGCAGGACGACAGTTGCCAGCTCCTACGAGCAGTACTTC.

The rearrangement uses TRBV18 and TRBJ1-4; 7 positions agree with TRBD1. The germline V gene has CDR1 KGHSH and CDR2 LQKENI. V was pared by 3 bases and J by 3 bases, with 4 bases of the junction left unmatched. The CDR3 sequence is 15 residues long. The CDR3 loop is CASSPPGTANEKLFF. Written as DNA, the CDR3 is TGTGCCAGCTCACCCCCCGGGACAGCTAATGAAAAACTGTTTTTT.

The rearrangement joins TRBV5-1 to TRBJ2-1; 7 bases match TRBD1. The length of the CDR3 is 15 residues. V was pared by 2 bases and J by 4 bases, with 6 bases of the junction left unmatched. CDR1 and CDR2 from the germline V gene are SGHRS and YFSETQ. The DNA for the CDR3 is TGCGCCAGCAGCTTCCCCCCGACAGGGTACAATGAGCAGTTCTTC. Translation: CASSFPPTGYNEQFF.

This rearrangement joins TRBV5-6 to TRBJ1-3; D remains ambiguous. The V end was cut by 2 bases, the J end by 0 bases, with 12 bases between. Germline loops: CDR1 SGHDT, CDR2 YYEEEE. The CDR3 is 16 residues long. CDR3 nucleotide sequence: TGTGCCAGCAGCTTAGGTCGACTAATCTCTGGAAACACCATATATTTT. This encodes CASSLGRLISGNTIYF.

This clone has at least ten counts. The rearrangement uses TRBV7-8 and TRBJ1-5; TRBD1 matches at 11 bases. This CDR3 spans 17 amino acids. V was pared by 4 bases and J by 2 bases, with 7 bases of the junction left unmatched. Germline V lookup: CDR1 SGHVS, CDR2 FQNEAQ. CDR3 in DNA: TGTGCCAGCAGCTCCAGGACAGGGGGCCGGGGCAATCAGCCCCAGCATTTT. It encodes CASSSRTGGRGNQPQHF.

The rearrangement uses TRBV4-1 and TRBJ1-2; no firm D call. V was trimmed by 4 bases and J by 4 bases, leaving 16 bases between them. The length of the CDR3 is 15 residues. Germline lookup yields CDR1 MGHRA and CDR2 YSYEKL. Here the CDR3 reads CASSPLPLDFYGYTF. The CDR3 DNA sequence: TGCGCCAGCAGCCCGTTGCCCCTCGACTTCTATGGCTACACCTTC.

The genes are TRBV5-1 and TRBJ1-2; 7 nucleotides line up with TRBD1. Germline values: CDR1 SGHRS, CDR2 YFSETQ. CDR3 size: 11 residues. The junction had 1 base not matched to a gene; V was cut back by 7 bases and J by 4 bases. CDR3 region: CASGTAYGYTF. CDR3 DNA sequence: TGCGCCAGCGGGACAGCCTATGGCTACACCTTC.

V usage is TRBV6-1 and J usage is TRBJ2-2; D ambiguous. From germline, CDR1 is MNHNS and CDR2 SASEGT. The V end was cut by 1 base, the J end by 8 bases, with 11 bases between. CDR3 length: 14 amino acids. The CDR3 coding sequence is TGTGCCAGCAGTGAAGGGACGGCCAATGGGGAGCTGTTTTTT. Encoded protein: CASSEGTANGELFF.

The chain carries TRBV5-1 and TRBJ2-1; D uncertain. V was clipped by 1 base and J by 4 bases, with 9 bases between them. CDR1 and CDR2 (germline): SGHRS, YFSETQ. The CDR3 length is 14 residues. In nucleotides, the CDR3 is TGCGCCAGCAGCTTGTTCGGCGGTTACAATGAGCAGTTCTTC. As protein: CASSLFGGYNEQFF.

The V and J genes are TRBV30 and TRBJ1-6; D is unclear. The CDR3 is 13 amino acids. Per germline, CDR1 GTSNPN and CDR2 SVGIG (reference sequence). The V and J ends lost 4 bases and 7 bases respectively, with 11 bases between them. The CDR3 DNA sequence: TGTGCCTGGACCGTGGACCGAAATTCACCCCTCCACTTT. It codes for CAWTVDRNSPLHF. Drawing the rest from reference TRBV30 and TRBJ1-6, the complete variable domain is SQTIHQWPATLVQPVGSPLSLECTVEGTSNPNLYWYRQAAGRGLQLLFYSVGIGQISSEVPQNLSASRPQDRQFILSSKKLLLSDSGFYLCAWTVDRNSPLHFGNGTRLTVT.

This clone was detected a few times. The V and J genes are TRBV29-1 and TRBJ1-2, with D possibly TRBD1 on 5 matching bases. Trimming stripped 4 bases from V and 4 bases from J, with 16 bases between. CDR3 size: 14 residues. Germline V gives CDR1 SQVTM, CDR2 ANQGSEA. DNA for the CDR3: TGCAGCGTTGGGGGCTACGGAAGCAGCTATGGCTACACCTTC. Translating it yields CSVGGYGSSYGYTF.

As concerns this clone: A read error may produce the germline difference seen at one junction end. The chain combines TRBV4-1 with TRBJ1-4, with no clear D. Germline V gives CDR1 MGHRA, CDR2 YSYEKL. This CDR3 region has 16 residues. CDR3 in DNA: TGCGCCAGCAGCCGTGGCGCGGGCGCCCGCACTGAAAGACTGTTTTTT. Its translation: CASSRGAGARTERLFF.

This clone was seen just once. V gene TRBV13 combines with J gene TRBJ2-7, with 10 bases that match TRBD2. J was trimmed by 4 bases and V by 3 bases; bases with no gene match: 6. CDR3 size: 15 residues. Germline CDR1 is PRHDT and CDR2 is FYEKMQ (reference sequence). DNA for the CDR3: TGTGCCAGCAGCTTTTCGGCTAGCGGGAGTTACGAGCAGTACTTC. Translation gives CASSFSASGSYEQYF.

With respect to this clone: This likely reflects a read error, since a far larger clone is one base away. Other DNA sequences in this sample translate to the same CDR3. The chain joins TRBV7-9 to TRBJ2-3; 8 bases line up with TRBD1. In germline, CDR1 is SEHNR, CDR2 FQNEAQ (reference sequence). The CDR3 length is 17 residues. V lost 2 bases to trimming and J lost 5 bases; unmatched junction nucleotides: 12. The CDR3 here is CASSLLLGQGAGDTQYF. CDR3 DNA sequence: TGTGCCAGCAGCTTACTCCTAGGGCAGGGGGCCGGAGATACGCAGTATTTT.

V and J are TRBV30 and TRBJ2-7; D unresolved. Germline CDR1 is GTSNPN and CDR2 is SVGIG (reference sequence). CDR3 length: 12 amino acids. V was clipped by 4 bases and J by 2 bases, with 9 bases between them. The CDR3 nucleotides are TGTGCCTGGACTGTCACACCCTACGAGCAGTACTTC. Translating gives CAWTVTPYEQYF.

CDR3 sequence (DNA): TGTGCCATCAGTGGAGGGGACAGGGGCACAGGGTCACCCTACGAGCAGTACTTC. As protein: CAISGGDRGTGSPYEQYF. The chain couples TRBV10-3 to TRBJ2-7, with 10 bases identical to TRBD1. The CDR3 has 18 amino acids. Germline loops: CDR1 ENHRY, CDR2 SYGVKD. Losses at the gene ends were 4 bases for V and 2 bases for J; bases not matched to a gene: 14.

This chain connects TRBV18 to TRBJ1-2; 7 bases map to TRBD1. The germline gives CDR1 KGHSH, CDR2 LQKENI. V lost 3 bases to trimming and J lost 4 bases; unmatched junction nucleotides: 5. This CDR3 has 14 amino acids. The CDR3 DNA sequence: TGTGCCAGCTCACCGGGGGGACAGACCTATGGCTACACCTTC. This gives the protein CASSPGGQTYGYTF.

Only a few counts were recorded for this clone. This chain uses TRBV25-1 with TRBJ1-4; tentatively, D is TRBD1 (6 bases). The V gene lost 9 bases and the J gene lost 5 bases, with 19 bases spanning the gap. The CDR3 consists of 15 residues. Germline V gene sequence: CDR1 MGHDK, CDR2 SYGVNS. CDR3 bases: TGTGCCAGTGGTCCACAGGGACGGCACAATGAAAAACTGTTTTTT. Encoded protein: CASGPQGRHNEKLFF.